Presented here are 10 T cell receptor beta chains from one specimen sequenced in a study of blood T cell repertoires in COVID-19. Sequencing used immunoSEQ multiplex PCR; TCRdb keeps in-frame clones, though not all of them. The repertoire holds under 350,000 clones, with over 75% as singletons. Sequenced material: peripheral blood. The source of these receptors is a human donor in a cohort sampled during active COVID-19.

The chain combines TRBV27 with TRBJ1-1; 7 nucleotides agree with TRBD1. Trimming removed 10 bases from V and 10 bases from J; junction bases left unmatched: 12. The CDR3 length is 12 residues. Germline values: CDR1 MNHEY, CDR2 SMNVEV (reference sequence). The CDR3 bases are TGTGCCACCAGGGGGTCCCCAGGGCGAGCTTTCTTT. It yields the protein CATRGSPGRAFF.

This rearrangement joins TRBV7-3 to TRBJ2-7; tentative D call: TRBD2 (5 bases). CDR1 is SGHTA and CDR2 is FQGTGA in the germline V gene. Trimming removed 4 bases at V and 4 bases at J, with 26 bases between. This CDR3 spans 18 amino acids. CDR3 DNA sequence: TGTGCCAGCAGCTCTACCGTCTTGACTAACTTAAGGAGTTACGAGCAGTACTTC. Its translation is CASSSTVLTNLRSYEQYF.

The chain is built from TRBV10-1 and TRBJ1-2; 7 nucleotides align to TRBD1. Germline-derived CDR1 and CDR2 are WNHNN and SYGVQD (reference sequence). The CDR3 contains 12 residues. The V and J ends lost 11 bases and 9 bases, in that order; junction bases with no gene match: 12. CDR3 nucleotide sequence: TGCGCCGGAGACAGGGTGCTTTCGAGCTACACCTTC. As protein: CAGDRVLSSYTF.

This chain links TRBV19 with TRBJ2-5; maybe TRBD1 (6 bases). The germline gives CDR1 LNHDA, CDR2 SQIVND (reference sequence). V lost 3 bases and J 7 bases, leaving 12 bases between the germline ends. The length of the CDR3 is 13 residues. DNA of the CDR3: TGTGCCAGTAGTATGGGGACATTGGGGACCCAGTACTTC. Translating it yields CASSMGTLGTQYF.

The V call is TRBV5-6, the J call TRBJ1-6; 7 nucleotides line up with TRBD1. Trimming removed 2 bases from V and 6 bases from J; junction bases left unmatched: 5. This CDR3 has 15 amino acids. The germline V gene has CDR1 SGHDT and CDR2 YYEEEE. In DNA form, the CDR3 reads TGTGCCAGCAGCTTTGGGACAGCCCTTAATTCACCCCTCCACTTT. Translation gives CASSFGTALNSPLHF.

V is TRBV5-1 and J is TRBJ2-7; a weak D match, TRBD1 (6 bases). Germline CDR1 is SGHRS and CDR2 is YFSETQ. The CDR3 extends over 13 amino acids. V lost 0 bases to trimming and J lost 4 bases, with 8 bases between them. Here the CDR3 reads CASSLGGQYEQYF. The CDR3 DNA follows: TGCGCCAGCAGCTTGGGAGGACAGTACGAGCAGTACTTC.

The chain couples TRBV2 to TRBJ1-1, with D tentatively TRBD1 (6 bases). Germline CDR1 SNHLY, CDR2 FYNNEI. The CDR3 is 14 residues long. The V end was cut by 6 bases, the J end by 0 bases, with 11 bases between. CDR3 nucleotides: TGTGCCAGCAGGGGGGACACAGTGAACACTGAAGCTTTCTTT. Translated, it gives CASRGDTVNTEAFF.

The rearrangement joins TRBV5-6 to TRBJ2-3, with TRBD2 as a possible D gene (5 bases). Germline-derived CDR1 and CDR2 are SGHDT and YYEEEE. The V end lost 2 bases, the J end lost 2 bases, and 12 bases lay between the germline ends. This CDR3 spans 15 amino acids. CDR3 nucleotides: TGTGCCAGCAGCTTTCAACGCGGGTACACAGATACGCAGTATTTT. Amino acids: CASSFQRGYTDTQYF.

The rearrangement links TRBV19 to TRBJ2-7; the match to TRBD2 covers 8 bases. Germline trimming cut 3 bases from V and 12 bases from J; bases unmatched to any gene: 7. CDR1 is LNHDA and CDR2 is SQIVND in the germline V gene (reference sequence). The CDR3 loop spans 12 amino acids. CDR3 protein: CASSISAGGLYF. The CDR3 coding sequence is TGTGCCAGTAGTATCTCCGCGGGGGGCCTGTACTTC.

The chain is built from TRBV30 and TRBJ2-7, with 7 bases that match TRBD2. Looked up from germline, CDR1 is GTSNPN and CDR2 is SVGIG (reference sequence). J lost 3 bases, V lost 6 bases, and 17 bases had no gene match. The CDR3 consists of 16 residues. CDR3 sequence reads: CACLRIRRLAHYEQYF. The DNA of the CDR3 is TGTGCCTGCCTCAGGATAAGGCGACTAGCCCACTACGAGCAGTACTTC.